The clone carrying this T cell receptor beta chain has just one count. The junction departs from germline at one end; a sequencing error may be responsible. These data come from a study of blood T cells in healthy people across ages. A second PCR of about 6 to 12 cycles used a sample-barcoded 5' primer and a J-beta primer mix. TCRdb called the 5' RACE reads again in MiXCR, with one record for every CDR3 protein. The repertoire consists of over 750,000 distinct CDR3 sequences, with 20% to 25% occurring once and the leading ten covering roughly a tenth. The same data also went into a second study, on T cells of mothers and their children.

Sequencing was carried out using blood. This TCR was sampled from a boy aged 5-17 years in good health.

CDR3 amino acids: CASSFGRNTQAFF. As DNA, the CDR3 is TGTGCCAGCAGCTTCGGGCGAAACACTCAAGCTTTCTTT. The chain employs TRBV7-3 and TRBJ1-1; D uncertain. The length of the CDR3 is 13 residues. The germline V gene encodes CDR1 SGHTA and CDR2 FQGTGA.